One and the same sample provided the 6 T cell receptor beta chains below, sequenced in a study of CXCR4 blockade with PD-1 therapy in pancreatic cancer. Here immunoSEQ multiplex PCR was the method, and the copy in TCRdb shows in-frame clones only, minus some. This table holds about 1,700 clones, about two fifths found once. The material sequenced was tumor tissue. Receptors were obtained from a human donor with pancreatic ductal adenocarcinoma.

Here the CDR3 reads CAWSWGHSNEKLFF. The CDR3 DNA follows: TGTGCCTGGAGTTGGGGTCATAGCAATGAAAAACTGTTTTTT. V and J are TRBV30 and TRBJ1-4, with D unclear. The germline CDR1 and CDR2 sequences are GTSNPN and SVGIG (reference sequence). This CDR3 contains 14 residues. Trimming pared 2 bases from V and 5 bases from J, leaving 12 bases between.

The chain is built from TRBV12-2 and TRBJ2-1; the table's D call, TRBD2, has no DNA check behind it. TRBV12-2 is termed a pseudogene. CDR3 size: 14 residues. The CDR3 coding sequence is TGTGCCATCGTGGGACTAGCAACCACCGATGAGCAGTTCTTC. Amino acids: CAIVGLATTDEQFF.

The CDR3 loop reads CASSMDRTYEQYF. The CDR3, as DNA: TGTGCCAGTAGTATGGACAGGACCTACGAGCAGTACTTC. The V call is TRBV19, the J call TRBJ2-7; 7 bases fit TRBD1. This CDR3 has 13 amino acids. CDR1 is LNHDA, CDR2 SQIVND, per germline (reference sequence). V dropped 3 bases and J dropped 2; count of bases not matched to a gene: 1.

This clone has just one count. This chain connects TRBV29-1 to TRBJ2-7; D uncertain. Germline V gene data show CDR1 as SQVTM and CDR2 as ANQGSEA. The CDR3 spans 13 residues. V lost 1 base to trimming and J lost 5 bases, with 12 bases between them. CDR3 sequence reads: CSVEGWWSNEQYV. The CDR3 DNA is TGCAGCGTTGAAGGTTGGTGGTCTAACGAGCAGTACGTC.

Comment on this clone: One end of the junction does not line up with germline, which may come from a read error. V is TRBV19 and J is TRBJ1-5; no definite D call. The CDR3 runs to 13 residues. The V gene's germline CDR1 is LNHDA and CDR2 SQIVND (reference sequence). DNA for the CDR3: TGTGTCAGTAGTCTCGGGGGCAATCAGCCCCAGCATTTT. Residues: CVSSLGGNQPQHF.

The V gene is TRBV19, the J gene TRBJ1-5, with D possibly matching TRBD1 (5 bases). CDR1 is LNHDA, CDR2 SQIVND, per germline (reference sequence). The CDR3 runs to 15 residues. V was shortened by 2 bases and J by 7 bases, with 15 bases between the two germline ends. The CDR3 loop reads CASSISRQGRQPQHF. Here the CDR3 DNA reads TGTGCCAGTAGTATAAGTAGGCAGGGTCGCCAGCCCCAGCATTTT.